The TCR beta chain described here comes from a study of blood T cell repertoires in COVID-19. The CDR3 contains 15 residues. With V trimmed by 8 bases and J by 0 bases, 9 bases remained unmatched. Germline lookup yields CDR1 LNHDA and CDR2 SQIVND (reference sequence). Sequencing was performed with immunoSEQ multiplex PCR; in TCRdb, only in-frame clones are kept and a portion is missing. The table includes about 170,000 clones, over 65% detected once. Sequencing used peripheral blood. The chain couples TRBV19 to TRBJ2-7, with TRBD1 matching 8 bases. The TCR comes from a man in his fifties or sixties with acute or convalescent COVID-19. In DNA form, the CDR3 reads TGTGCCAGTGGGACCGGGACAGGCATCTCCTACGAGCAGTACTTC. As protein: CASGTGTGISYEQYF. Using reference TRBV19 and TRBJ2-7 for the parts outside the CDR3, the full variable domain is DGGITQSPKYLFRKEGQNVTLSCEQNLNHDAMYWYRQDPGQGLRLIYYSQIVNDFQKGDIAEGYSVSREKKESFPLTVTSAQKNPTAFYLCASGTGTGISYEQYFGPGTRLTVT.